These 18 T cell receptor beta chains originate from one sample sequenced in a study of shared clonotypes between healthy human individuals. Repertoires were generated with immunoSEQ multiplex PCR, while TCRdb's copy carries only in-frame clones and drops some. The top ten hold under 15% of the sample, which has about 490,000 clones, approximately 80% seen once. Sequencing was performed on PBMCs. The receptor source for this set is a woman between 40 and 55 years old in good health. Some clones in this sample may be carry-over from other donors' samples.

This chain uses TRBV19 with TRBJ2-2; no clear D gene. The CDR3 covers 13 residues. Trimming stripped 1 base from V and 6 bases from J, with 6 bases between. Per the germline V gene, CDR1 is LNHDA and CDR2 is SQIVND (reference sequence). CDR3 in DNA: TGTGCCAGTAGTATAGCAGTGCCCGGGGAGCTGTTTTTT. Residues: CASSIAVPGELFF.

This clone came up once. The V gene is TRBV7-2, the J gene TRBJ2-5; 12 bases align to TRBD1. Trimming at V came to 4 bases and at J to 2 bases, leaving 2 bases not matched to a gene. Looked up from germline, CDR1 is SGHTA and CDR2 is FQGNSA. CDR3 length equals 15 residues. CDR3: CASSSGQGAQETQYF. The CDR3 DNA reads TGTGCCAGCAGCTCGGGACAGGGGGCGCAAGAGACCCAGTACTTC.

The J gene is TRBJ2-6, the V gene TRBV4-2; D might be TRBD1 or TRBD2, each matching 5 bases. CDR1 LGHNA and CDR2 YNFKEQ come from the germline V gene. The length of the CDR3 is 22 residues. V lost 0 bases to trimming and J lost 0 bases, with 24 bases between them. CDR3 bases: TGTGCCAGCAGCCAAGATCGCACGGCCGGGACCTGGGACCTCTCTGGGGCCAACGTCCTGACTTTC. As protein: CASSQDRTAGTWDLSGANVLTF.

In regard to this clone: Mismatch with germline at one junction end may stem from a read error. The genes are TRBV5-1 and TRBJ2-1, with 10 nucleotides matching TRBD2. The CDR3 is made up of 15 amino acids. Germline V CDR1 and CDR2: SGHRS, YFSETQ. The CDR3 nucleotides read TGCGCCAGCAGCTTGCGGCTAGCGGGAGTTTATGAGCGGTTCTTC. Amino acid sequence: CASSLRLAGVYERFF.

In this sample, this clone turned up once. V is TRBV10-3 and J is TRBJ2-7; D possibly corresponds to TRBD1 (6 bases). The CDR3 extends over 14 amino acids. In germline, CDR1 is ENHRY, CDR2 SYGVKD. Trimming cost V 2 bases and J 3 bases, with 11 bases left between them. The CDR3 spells CAISEGQKSYEQYF. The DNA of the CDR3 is TGTGCCATCAGTGAGGGACAGAAAAGCTACGAGCAGTACTTC.

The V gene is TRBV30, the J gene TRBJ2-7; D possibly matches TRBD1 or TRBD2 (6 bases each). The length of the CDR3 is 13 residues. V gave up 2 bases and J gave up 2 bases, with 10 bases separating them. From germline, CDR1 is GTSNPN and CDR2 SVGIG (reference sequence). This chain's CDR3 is CAWSRGPPYEQYF. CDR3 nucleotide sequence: TGTGCCTGGAGTCGGGGGCCCCCCTACGAGCAGTACTTC.

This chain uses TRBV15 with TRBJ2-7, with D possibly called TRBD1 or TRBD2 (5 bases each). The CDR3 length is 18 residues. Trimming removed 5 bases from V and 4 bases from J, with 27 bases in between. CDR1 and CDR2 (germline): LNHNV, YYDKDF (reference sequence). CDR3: CATSGTLFSTEGAYEQYF. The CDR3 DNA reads TGTGCCACCAGCGGGACCCTATTTTCGACGGAAGGGGCGTACGAGCAGTACTTC.

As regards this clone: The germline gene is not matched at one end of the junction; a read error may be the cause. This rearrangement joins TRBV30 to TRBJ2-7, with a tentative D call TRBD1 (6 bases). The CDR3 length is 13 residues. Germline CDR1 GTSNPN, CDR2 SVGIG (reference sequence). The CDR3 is CARSRGQLYEQYF. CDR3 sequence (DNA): TGTGCCCGGAGTAGAGGACAGCTCTACGAGCAGTACTTC. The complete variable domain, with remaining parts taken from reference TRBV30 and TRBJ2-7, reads SQTIHQWPATLVQPVGSPLSLECTVEGTSNPNLYWYRQAAGRGLQLLFYSVGIGQISSEVPQNLSASRPQDRQFILSSKKLLLSDSGFYLCARSRGQLYEQYFGPGTRLTVT.

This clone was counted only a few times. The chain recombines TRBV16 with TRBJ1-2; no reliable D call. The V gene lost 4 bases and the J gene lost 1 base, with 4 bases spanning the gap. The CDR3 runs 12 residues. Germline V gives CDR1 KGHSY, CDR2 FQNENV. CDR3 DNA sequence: TGTGCCAGCAGCCGGGGTAACTATGGCTACACCTTC. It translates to CASSRGNYGYTF.

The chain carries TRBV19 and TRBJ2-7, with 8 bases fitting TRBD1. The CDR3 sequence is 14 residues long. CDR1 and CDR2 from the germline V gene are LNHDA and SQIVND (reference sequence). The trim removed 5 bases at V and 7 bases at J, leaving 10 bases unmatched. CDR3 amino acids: CASSPGQGFREQYF. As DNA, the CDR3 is TGTGCCAGTAGTCCTGGACAGGGATTCCGGGAGCAGTACTTC. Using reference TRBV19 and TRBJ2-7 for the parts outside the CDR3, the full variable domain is DGGITQSPKYLFRKEGQNVTLSCEQNLNHDAMYWYRQDPGQGLRLIYYSQIVNDFQKGDIAEGYSVSREKKESFPLTVTSAQKNPTAFYLCASSPGQGFREQYFGPGTRLTVT.

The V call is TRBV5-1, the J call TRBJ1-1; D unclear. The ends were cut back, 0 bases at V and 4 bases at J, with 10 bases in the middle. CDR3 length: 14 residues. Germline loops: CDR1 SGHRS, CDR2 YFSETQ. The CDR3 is CASSLDGLGTEAFF. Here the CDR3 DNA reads TGCGCCAGCAGCTTGGATGGATTGGGCACTGAAGCTTTCTTT. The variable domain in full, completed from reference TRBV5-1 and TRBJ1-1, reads KAGVTQTPRYLIKTRGQQVTLSCSPISGHRSVSWYQQTPGQGLQFLFEYFSETQRNKGNFPGRFSGRQFSNSRSEMNVSTLELGDSALYLCASSLDGLGTEAFFGQGTRLTVV.

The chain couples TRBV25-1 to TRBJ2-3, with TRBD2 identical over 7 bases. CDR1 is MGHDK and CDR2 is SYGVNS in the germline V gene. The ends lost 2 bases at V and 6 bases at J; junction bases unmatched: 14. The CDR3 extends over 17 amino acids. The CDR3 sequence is CASSEIFGGFGFDTQYF. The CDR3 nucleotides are TGTGCCAGCAGTGAAATATTCGGGGGGTTCGGGTTTGATACGCAGTATTTT.

The chain's CDR3 is CASSDRGNYGYTF. CDR3 in DNA: TGTGCCAGCAGCGACAGGGGAAACTATGGCTACACCTTC. The gene calls are TRBV9 and TRBJ1-2; 7 bases map to TRBD1. The germline V gene encodes CDR1 SGDLS and CDR2 YYNGEE. V shed 3 bases and J 2 bases; nucleotides not matched to a gene: 1. The CDR3 contains 13 residues.

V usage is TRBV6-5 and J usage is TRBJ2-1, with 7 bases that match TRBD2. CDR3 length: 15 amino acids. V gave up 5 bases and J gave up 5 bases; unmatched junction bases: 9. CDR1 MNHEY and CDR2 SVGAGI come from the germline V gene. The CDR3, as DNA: TGTGCCAGCAGTCACAGCACTAGCGCCAACAATGAGCAGTTCTTC. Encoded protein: CASSHSTSANNEQFF.

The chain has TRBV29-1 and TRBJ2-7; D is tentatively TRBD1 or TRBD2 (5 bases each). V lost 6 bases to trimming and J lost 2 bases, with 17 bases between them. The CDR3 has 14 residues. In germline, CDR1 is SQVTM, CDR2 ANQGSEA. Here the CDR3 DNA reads TGCAGCGTCCTGGACACGGGAAAGGCCTACGAGCAGTACTTC. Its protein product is CSVLDTGKAYEQYF.

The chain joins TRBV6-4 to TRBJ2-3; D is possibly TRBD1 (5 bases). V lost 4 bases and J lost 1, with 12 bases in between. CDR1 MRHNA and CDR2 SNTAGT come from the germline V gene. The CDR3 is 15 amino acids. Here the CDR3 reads CASSVGPYGTDTQYF. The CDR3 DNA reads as TGTGCCAGCAGTGTGGGGCCTTATGGCACAGATACGCAGTATTTT.

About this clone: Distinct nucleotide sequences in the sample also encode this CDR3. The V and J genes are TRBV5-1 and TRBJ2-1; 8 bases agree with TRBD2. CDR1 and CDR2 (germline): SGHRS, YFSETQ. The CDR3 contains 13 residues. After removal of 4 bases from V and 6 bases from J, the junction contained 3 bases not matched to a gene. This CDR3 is CASSLGLANEQFF. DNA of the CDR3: TGCGCCAGCAGCCTTGGACTAGCCAATGAGCAGTTCTTC.

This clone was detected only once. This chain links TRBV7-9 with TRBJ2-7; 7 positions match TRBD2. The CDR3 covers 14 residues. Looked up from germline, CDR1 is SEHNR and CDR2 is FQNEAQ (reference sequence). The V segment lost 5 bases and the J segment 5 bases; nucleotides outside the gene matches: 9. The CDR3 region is CASSREEGTHEQYF. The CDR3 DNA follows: TGTGCCAGCAGCCGGGAGGAAGGGACCCACGAGCAGTACTTC.